This TCR beta chain originates from a study of early T cells in non-severe SARS-CoV-2 infection. Study context: Investigators sequenced bulk RNA drawn from unsorted whole blood, and chains remained unpaired.

This clonotype was counted at least ten times. Trimming pared 3 bases from V and 7 bases from J, leaving 16 bases between. This CDR3 has 15 residues. TCRdb passed the 5' RACE reads through MiXCR, listing each CDR3 protein once. The sample contains more than 65,000 distinct CDR3 sequences, roughly an eighth of which appear only once. The sample consisted of whole blood. The chain uses TRBV12-3 or TRBV12-4 and TRBJ2-1; D perhaps matches TRBD2 (6 bases). This clonotype was obtained from an adult who was a healthcare worker with PCR-confirmed SARS-CoV-2 infection or an uninfected control (not recorded which). The CDR3 loop reads CASSFRPYGGNEQFF. The CDR3 DNA is TGTGCCAGCAGTTTTAGGCCGTATGGAGGGAATGAGCAGTTCTTC.